Presented here are 31 T cell receptor beta chains from one specimen sequenced in a study of T cells after posttransplantation cyclophosphamide. Produced via immunoSEQ multiplex PCR; TCRdb's table is partial and in-frame only. Seen here are roughly 11,000 clones, around 81% observed once, and the top ten hold 3% to 4%. Control samples came 1 year after myeloablative marrow transplants with methotrexate plus calcineurin inhibitor. The sequencing here drew on PBMCs, taken about 370 days after allogeneic stem cell transplant with calcineurin inhibitor and methotrexate. The receptors come from a male patient in his thirties who received an allogeneic stem cell transplant from an unrelated donor, was CMV-positive, and had acute GVHD only. The T cells may partly be graft donor cells.

The chain employs TRBV4-1 and TRBJ1-2; 8 bases agree with TRBD1. CDR1 and CDR2 (germline): MGHRA, YSYEKL. This CDR3 contains 14 residues. J was trimmed by 2 bases and V by 2 bases; bases with no gene match: 1. CDR3 nucleotide sequence: TGCGCCAGCAGCCAACCAGGGGGCAACTATGGCTACACCTTC. This gives the protein CASSQPGGNYGYTF.

This clone was picked up a small number of times. J is TRBJ2-3 and V is TRBV7-2, with D tentatively TRBD1 (6 bases). V dropped 2 bases and J dropped 4 bases, with 13 bases sitting between them. The V gene's germline CDR1 is SGHTA and CDR2 FQGNSA. The CDR3 contains 15 residues. The CDR3 loop is CASSLQGWSADTQYF. The CDR3 bases are TGTGCCAGCAGCTTACAGGGGTGGTCCGCAGATACGCAGTATTTT.

J is TRBJ1-2 and V is TRBV7-9; 9 positions match TRBD1. Trimming at V came to 5 bases and at J to 8 bases, leaving 3 bases not matched to a gene. The CDR3 extends over 12 amino acids. Germline V gives CDR1 SEHNR, CDR2 FQNEAQ (reference sequence). The chain's CDR3 is CASSEGTGGYTF. The CDR3 coding sequence is TGTGCCAGCAGCGAAGGGACAGGGGGCTACACCTTC.

The V call is TRBV27, the J call TRBJ1-1; 12 bases map to TRBD1. The CDR3 loop spans 16 amino acids. V dropped 7 bases and J dropped 1; count of bases not matched to a gene: 7. In germline, CDR1 is MNHEY, CDR2 SMNVEV (reference sequence). CDR3 loop: CASTPGQGARNTEAFF. The CDR3 nucleotides are TGTGCCAGCACCCCGGGACAGGGGGCAAGGAACACTGAAGCTTTCTTT.

The CDR3 protein is CASSEGTVSNQPQHF. CDR3 nucleotide sequence: TGTGCCAGCAGTGAAGGGACAGTCAGCAATCAGCCCCAGCATTTT. This rearrangement joins TRBV2 to TRBJ1-5, with D perhaps matching TRBD1 (6 bases). Between the trimmed V and J ends, which lost 1 base and 1 base, there was a span of 8 bases. In germline, CDR1 is SNHLY, CDR2 FYNNEI. This CDR3 has 15 amino acids.

J is TRBJ2-7 and V is TRBV4-1, with 9 bases matching TRBD2. The ends lost 1 base at V and 0 bases at J; junction bases unmatched: 10. Per germline, CDR1 MGHRA and CDR2 YSYEKL. This CDR3 contains 18 residues. This CDR3 reads CASSQVFSGGLSSYEQYF. The CDR3 DNA reads as TGCGCCAGCAGCCAAGTCTTTAGCGGGGGCCTAAGCTCCTACGAGCAGTACTTC.

This chain connects TRBV9 to TRBJ1-5; TRBD1 agrees at 8 bases. The CDR3 is 14 amino acids. The V gene end was trimmed by 7 bases and the J gene end by 5 bases; junction bases not matched to a gene: 8. Germline-derived CDR1 and CDR2 are SGDLS and YYNGEE. CDR3 in DNA: TGTGCCAGCGGACAGGGTATTTTTGATCAGCCCCAGCATTTT. Its protein product is CASGQGIFDQPQHF. The full variable domain, completed using reference TRBV9 and TRBJ1-5, is DSGVTQTPKHLITATGQRVTLRCSPRSGDLSVYWYQQSLDQGLQFLIQYYNGEERAKGNILERFSAQQFPDLHSELNLSSLELGDSALYFCASGQGIFDQPQHFGDGTRLSIL.

The chain employs TRBV5-1 and TRBJ2-3, with 9 bases fitting TRBD1. Germline loops: CDR1 SGHRS, CDR2 YFSETQ. This CDR3 comprises 15 residues. Germline trimming cut 5 bases from V and 6 bases from J; bases unmatched to any gene: 10. The CDR3, as DNA: TGCGCCAGCAGTTTTACAGGGGGCGCAGCGGATACGCAGTATTTT. This codes for CASSFTGGAADTQYF.

The rearrangement links TRBV2 to TRBJ1-5; D not resolved. The CDR3 runs to 13 residues. With 6 bases removed from V and 6 bases from J, the gap between germline ends came to 12 bases. The germline gives CDR1 SNHLY, CDR2 FYNNEI. CDR3 sequence: CASSPPRVQPQHF. The CDR3 nucleotides are TGTGCCAGCAGCCCACCTCGGGTTCAGCCCCAGCATTTT.

The rearrangement uses TRBV2 and TRBJ2-7; TRBD2 might be the D (5 bases). The CDR3 loop spans 13 amino acids. The V end lost 6 bases, the J end lost 6 bases, and 15 bases lay between the germline ends. Germline CDR1 SNHLY, CDR2 FYNNEI. CDR3 DNA sequence: TGTGCCAGCAGAGCCATGATGGGGAGCGAGCAGTACTTC. Amino acid sequence: CASRAMMGSEQYF.

The chain combines TRBV5-1 with TRBJ2-7; 11 bases agree with TRBD2. Germline CDR1 SGHRS, CDR2 YFSETQ. This CDR3 region has 15 residues. V was clipped by 0 bases and J by 5 bases; unmatched bases: 4. The chain's CDR3 is CASSLEGTSGNEQYF. CDR3 sequence (DNA): TGCGCCAGCAGCTTGGAAGGGACTAGCGGCAACGAGCAGTACTTC.

The rearrangement uses TRBV5-6 and TRBJ2-1; possibly TRBD1 for D (5 bases). This CDR3 is 14 amino acids long. The germline V and J ends were trimmed by 0 bases and 6 bases, with 10 bases remaining between them. Germline assignment: CDR1 SGHDT and CDR2 YYEEEE. CDR3 DNA sequence: TGTGCCAGCAGCTTGGGACAGTTACGCAATGAGCAGTTCTTC. This translates into CASSLGQLRNEQFF. Together with reference TRBV5-6 and TRBJ2-1, the CDR3 gives the full variable domain: DAGVTQSPTHLIKTRGQQVTLRCSPKSGHDTVSWYQQALGQGPQFIFQYYEEEERQRGNFPDRFSGHQFPNYSSELNVNALLLGDSALYLCASSLGQLRNEQFFGPGTRLTVL.

This clone was picked up one time. The J gene is TRBJ1-1, the V gene TRBV18; D perhaps matches TRBD1 (6 bases). Deletions cut 4 bases from V and 0 bases from J, with 18 bases between. CDR1 KGHSH and CDR2 LQKENI come from the germline V gene. The CDR3 has 17 amino acids. CDR3 DNA: TGTGCCAGCTCACGAGAGGGGGGGCCAGACTTGAACACTGAAGCTTTCTTT. It specifies CASSREGGPDLNTEAFF.

The count of this clone is one. V and J are TRBV7-3 and TRBJ1-1; D possibly corresponds to TRBD1 (5 bases). The V end lost 7 bases, the J end lost 0 bases, and 6 bases lay between the germline ends. Per the germline V gene, CDR1 is SGHTA and CDR2 is FQGTGA. This CDR3 contains 12 residues. For the CDR3, the DNA is TGTGCCAGCAAGGGGATGAACACTGAAGCTTTCTTT. Translation: CASKGMNTEAFF.

This clone was detected only once. This sequence joins TRBV7-2 and TRBJ1-2; D not certain. V shed 2 bases and J shed 1 base, with 11 bases lying between them. The CDR3 consists of 15 residues. Germline-derived CDR1 and CDR2 are SGHTA and FQGNSA. The CDR3 here is CASSLRAGSNYGYTF. The CDR3, as DNA: TGTGCCAGCAGCTTACGAGCAGGCAGTAACTATGGCTACACCTTC.

The chain links TRBV7-8 to TRBJ2-2; weak D call: TRBD1 (5 bases). CDR1 SGHVS and CDR2 FQNEAQ come from the germline V gene. The V end lost 2 bases, the J end lost 2 bases, and 9 bases lay between the germline ends. CDR3 length: 15 amino acids. CDR3 residues: CASSLSQGNTGELFF. The CDR3 DNA follows: TGTGCCAGCAGCTTAAGTCAGGGAAACACCGGGGAGCTGTTTTTT.

This chain joins TRBV5-1 and TRBJ2-7, with TRBD2 matching 8 bases. This CDR3 spans 16 amino acids. V dropped 0 bases and J dropped 2; count of bases not matched to a gene: 7. Germline V gene lookup returns CDR1 SGHRS and CDR2 YFSETQ. The CDR3 spells CASSLAPAGAAYEQYF. The CDR3 nucleotides read TGCGCCAGCAGCTTGGCCCCAGCGGGAGCCGCCTACGAGCAGTACTTC.

The DNA of the CDR3 is TGTGCCATCAGCGTGGGGGGGCTCCAATATGGCTACACCTTC. Amino acid sequence: CAISVGGLQYGYTF. The V call is TRBV10-3, the J call TRBJ1-2, with D perhaps TRBD1 (6 bases). The CDR3 has 14 amino acids. CDR1 ENHRY and CDR2 SYGVKD come from the germline V gene. V shed 6 bases and J shed 5 bases, with 16 bases lying between them.

The chain employs TRBV7-3 and TRBJ1-1; D is unresolved. Germline assignment: CDR1 SGHTA and CDR2 FQGTGA. This CDR3 comprises 13 residues. V lost 2 bases, J lost 1 base, and 5 bases lay in between. As DNA, the CDR3 is TGTGCCAGCAGCTTAGCAGAGAACACTGAAGCTTTCTTT. Translating gives CASSLAENTEAFF. The full variable domain, its missing parts supplied by reference TRBV7-3 and TRBJ1-1, is GAGVSQTPSNKVTEKGKYVELRCDPISGHTALYWYRQSLGQGPEFLIYFQGTGAADDSGLPNDRFFAVRPEGSVSTLKIQRTERGDSAVYLCASSLAENTEAFFGQGTRLTVV.

This clone appeared once. The chain links TRBV4-1 to TRBJ2-7, with D perhaps TRBD1 (6 bases). The V gene's germline CDR1 is MGHRA and CDR2 YSYEKL. The ends were cut back, 0 bases at V and 2 bases at J, with 11 bases in the middle. CDR3 length equals 15 residues. CDR3 region: CASSQEGQGTYEQYF. The CDR3 region has the DNA TGCGCCAGCAGCCAAGAAGGCCAGGGGACCTACGAGCAGTACTTC.

The genes are TRBV27 and TRBJ2-3; 8 nucleotides match TRBD1. The J segment lost 4 bases and the V segment lost 6 bases, leaving 6 bases of the junction unmatched. Per germline, CDR1 MNHEY and CDR2 SMNVEV (reference sequence). CDR3 length: 14 amino acids. CDR3 nucleotide sequence: TGTGCCAGCAGATCAGGGGGCGCAGCAGATACGCAGTATTTT. It specifies CASRSGGAADTQYF.

The genes are TRBV18 and TRBJ1-2; D is perhaps TRBD1 (6 bases). V was trimmed by 3 bases and J by 5 bases, leaving 19 bases between them. Germline V gene lookup returns CDR1 KGHSH and CDR2 LQKENI. The CDR3 has 16 amino acids. CDR3 loop: CASSPDGGGAFYGYTF. In DNA, the CDR3 is TGTGCCAGCTCACCGGATGGAGGGGGGGCATTTTATGGCTACACCTTC.

The rearrangement links TRBV14 to TRBJ2-2, with D possibly TRBD2 on 6 matching bases. Trimming removed 3 bases at V and 7 bases at J, with 18 bases between. Germline V gene lookup returns CDR1 SGHDN and CDR2 FVKESK. The CDR3 runs to 16 residues. The DNA of the CDR3 is TGTGCCAGCAGCCAGGAGAACCGGGGGTTGGACGGGGAGCTGTTTTTT. Translated: CASSQENRGLDGELFF.

This clone is medium-sized in the sample. The V and J genes are TRBV2 and TRBJ1-5; TRBD1 matches 9 bases. This CDR3 has 13 amino acids. Germline CDR1 SNHLY, CDR2 FYNNEI. With V trimmed by 9 bases and J by 2 bases, 2 bases remained unmatched. CDR3 region: CASWDRGNQPQHF. CDR3 nucleotide sequence: TGTGCCAGTTGGGACAGGGGCAATCAGCCCCAGCATTTT.

This chain links TRBV15 with TRBJ1-5; TRBD1 aligns across 8 bases. V lost 2 bases to trimming and J lost 2 bases; unmatched junction nucleotides: 11. Germline assignment: CDR1 LNHNV and CDR2 YYDKDF (reference sequence). There are 18 residues in the CDR3. The CDR3 DNA reads TGTGCCACCAGCAGACCTCTCGGACAGGGTTGGCGCAATCAGCCCCAGCATTTT. Protein product: CATSRPLGQGWRNQPQHF.

The genes are TRBV5-1 and TRBJ1-1, with D uncertain. The CDR3 runs 14 residues. Germline-derived CDR1 and CDR2 are SGHRS and YFSETQ. V lost 4 bases, J lost 6 bases, and 16 bases lay in between. This chain's CDR3 is CASSVRTDPPEAFF. The CDR3 DNA is TGCGCCAGCAGCGTGAGGACTGACCCTCCTGAAGCTTTCTTT. Together with reference TRBV5-1 and TRBJ1-1, the CDR3 gives the full variable domain: KAGVTQTPRYLIKTRGQQVTLSCSPISGHRSVSWYQQTPGQGLQFLFEYFSETQRNKGNFPGRFSGRQFSNSRSEMNVSTLELGDSALYLCASSVRTDPPEAFFGQGTRLTVV.

This chain connects TRBV5-1 to TRBJ1-1; possible D gene TRBD1, 6 bases. Germline CDR1 is SGHRS and CDR2 is YFSETQ. CDR3 size: 14 residues. Trimming stripped 3 bases from V and 4 bases from J, with 13 bases between. The CDR3 here is CASSSQGVGTEAFF. CDR3 bases: TGCGCCAGCAGCTCACAGGGTGTGGGCACTGAAGCTTTCTTT.

The chain couples TRBV9 to TRBJ2-7; D ambiguous. CDR1 is SGDLS and CDR2 is YYNGEE in the germline V gene. The germline V and J ends were trimmed by 4 bases and 2 bases, with 13 bases remaining between them. The CDR3 spans 14 residues. The CDR3 region is CASSLSWSPYEQYF. CDR3 DNA: TGTGCCAGCAGCTTATCTTGGAGCCCCTACGAGCAGTACTTC.

The chain uses TRBV2 and TRBJ2-3; D unclear. The CDR3 has 14 residues. V was clipped by 4 bases and J by 0 bases, with 8 bases between them. Germline-derived CDR1 and CDR2 are SNHLY and FYNNEI. CDR3 protein: CASSGQTSTDTQYF. The CDR3 nucleotides are TGTGCCAGCAGTGGTCAGACTAGCACAGATACGCAGTATTTT.

The chain carries TRBV5-1 and TRBJ2-3, with 7 positions matching TRBD1. V shed 3 bases, J shed 2 bases, and the junction held 6 bases outside the gene matches. Germline assignment: CDR1 SGHRS and CDR2 YFSETQ. CDR3 length: 15 amino acids. The CDR3 loop is CASSSRDRNTDTQYF. The CDR3 DNA sequence: TGCGCCAGCAGCTCCCGGGACAGAAACACAGATACGCAGTATTTT.

The V call is TRBV2, the J call TRBJ2-7; TRBD1 agrees at 10 bases. Per the germline V gene, CDR1 is SNHLY and CDR2 is FYNNEI. V gave up 2 bases and J gave up 3 bases; unmatched junction bases: 7. This CDR3 spans 16 amino acids. The CDR3 nucleotides read TGTGCCAGCAGTGAACGGACAGGGGGATTTAACTACGAGCAGTACTTC. This codes for CASSERTGGFNYEQYF.